A single sample gave rise to the 26 T cell receptor beta chains below, sequenced in a study of blood T cell repertoires in COVID-19. Profiling relied on immunoSEQ multiplex PCR, and the TCRdb table lists in-frame clones only, not all of them. The sample gives about 210,000 clones, 81% of which show up once; about 9.8% is in the top ten. The sample taken for sequencing was PBMCs or T cells enriched from blood (not recorded which). Receptor source: a woman in her 50s with acute COVID-19.

The rearrangement uses TRBV6-4 and TRBJ1-1; the D gene is possibly TRBD1 (5 bases). CDR1 is MRHNA, CDR2 SNTAGT, per germline. The CDR3 loop spans 15 amino acids. Trimming removed 2 bases from V and 7 bases from J, with 17 bases in between. The DNA of the CDR3 is TGTGCCAGCAGTGACAGGGGTCGACTTTATATTGAAGCTTTCTTT. It specifies CASSDRGRLYIEAFF.

This clone was observed a single time. V is TRBV16 and J is TRBJ1-5, with 9 nucleotides matching TRBD1. CDR1 is KGHSY and CDR2 is FQNENV in the germline V gene. V was clipped by 5 bases and J by 7 bases; unmatched bases: 12. This CDR3 has 16 amino acids. The CDR3 DNA follows: TGTGCCAGCAGCTCCGGGACAGGGCCCGGAGGACAGCCCCAGCATTTT. Translated, it gives CASSSGTGPGGQPQHF.

J is TRBJ2-7 and V is TRBV10-3; 7 positions match TRBD2. Germline V lookup: CDR1 ENHRY, CDR2 SYGVKD. This CDR3 has 11 residues. Germline trimming cut 10 bases from V and 7 bases from J; bases unmatched to any gene: 7. The CDR3 DNA reads TGTGCCACCTCGTCGGGGGGAGAGCAGTACTTC. This codes for CATSSGGEQYF.

The V and J genes are TRBV28 and TRBJ2-5, with a possible D match to TRBD1 (7 bases). Trimming pared 4 bases from V and 6 bases from J, leaving 15 bases between. Germline assignment: CDR1 MDHEN and CDR2 SYDVKM. This CDR3 region has 14 residues. CDR3 DNA: TGTGCCAGCAGTTACCAGGGGGGCGGAAAGACCCAGTACTTC. Protein sequence: CASSYQGGGKTQYF.

This clone was seen a few times. The rearrangement uses TRBV3-1 (or the pseudogene TRBV3-2) and TRBJ1-2; D call uncertain. From germline, CDR1 is LGHDT and CDR2 YNNKEL (reference sequence). The CDR3 extends over 11 amino acids. Trimming shortened V by 2 bases and J by 7 bases, and 5 bases separated the two germline ends. The CDR3 reads CASSQRGGYTF. The CDR3 region has the DNA TGTGCCAGCAGCCAACGGGGTGGCTACACCTTC.

This sequence joins TRBV7-2 and TRBJ2-1; D call uncertain. Trimming pared 3 bases from V and 6 bases from J, leaving 9 bases between. Germline lookup yields CDR1 SGHTA and CDR2 FQGNSA. The length of the CDR3 is 13 residues. CDR3 sequence reads: CASSFYPSNEQFF. As DNA, the CDR3 is TGTGCCAGCAGCTTCTACCCTAGCAATGAGCAGTTCTTC.

This clone showed up many times. Other DNA sequences in the same sample also yield this CDR3. This chain's CDR3 is CASSPGQNTEAFF. CDR3 sequence (DNA): TGTGCCAGCTCACCGGGACAGAACACTGAAGCTTTCTTT. V usage is TRBV18 and J usage is TRBJ1-1; a weak D match, TRBD1 (6 bases). Per germline, CDR1 KGHSH and CDR2 LQKENI. This CDR3 has 13 residues. Trimming left V 3 bases short and J 1 base short, with 6 bases between.

The rearrangement joins TRBV5-1 to TRBJ2-3; 15 nucleotides match TRBD2. The germline CDR1 and CDR2 sequences are SGHRS and YFSETQ. This CDR3 contains 17 residues. The trim removed 0 bases at V and 3 bases at J, leaving 2 bases unmatched. The CDR3 nucleotides are TGCGCCAGCAGCTTGGCTGGGACTAGCGGGGGGACAGATACGCAGTATTTT. Translation: CASSLAGTSGGTDTQYF.

V is TRBV4-3 and J is TRBJ2-7, with TRBD2 identical over 7 bases. The CDR3 is 16 amino acids. V shed 0 bases and J 3 bases; nucleotides not matched to a gene: 8. Germline-derived CDR1 and CDR2 are LGHNA and YSLEER. CDR3 sequence (DNA): TGCGCCAGCAGCCAAGATATGGTAGCGGGCGTCTACGAGCAGTACTTC. Its translation is CASSQDMVAGVYEQYF.

The rearrangement joins TRBV18 to TRBJ2-1; 14 nucleotides agree with TRBD2. The CDR3 has 15 residues. Trimming cost V 3 bases and J 6 bases; bases outside gene matches: 1. Germline V lookup: CDR1 KGHSH, CDR2 LQKENI. The CDR3 loop is CASSPTSGRVNEQFF. The CDR3 DNA reads TGTGCCAGCTCACCGACTAGCGGGAGGGTCAATGAGCAGTTCTTC.

The J gene is TRBJ2-5, the V gene TRBV7-3, with D possibly matching TRBD2 (7 bases). CDR3 size: 13 residues. V was clipped by 5 bases and J by 5 bases, with 12 bases between them. Germline CDR1 reads SGHTA; CDR2 reads FQGTGA. In DNA form, the CDR3 reads TGTGCCAGCAGCGGACTAGGGGGGGAGACCCAGTACTTC. Its protein is CASSGLGGETQYF. The whole variable domain, filled in from reference TRBV7-3 and TRBJ2-5, reads GAGVSQTPSNKVTEKGKYVELRCDPISGHTALYWYRQSLGQGPEFLIYFQGTGAADDSGLPNDRFFAVRPEGSVSTLKIQRTERGDSAVYLCASSGLGGETQYFGPGTRLLVL.

The genes are TRBV4-3 and TRBJ2-5; no clear D gene. The CDR3 has 15 residues. Trimming stripped 1 base from V and 1 base from J, with 10 bases between. CDR1 and CDR2 (germline): LGHNA, YSLEER. The CDR3 loop reads CASSQARTPQETQYF. The DNA for the CDR3 is TGCGCCAGCAGCCAAGCTCGAACACCCCAAGAGACCCAGTACTTC.

The rearrangement links TRBV14 to TRBJ2-1, with 9 positions matching TRBD1. In germline, CDR1 is SGHDN, CDR2 FVKESK. The CDR3 totals 16 residues. Unmatched junction bases numbered 9, after V lost 2 bases and J lost 7 bases. CDR3 coding DNA: TGTGCCAGCAGCCAAAACAGGGGGCTGAGGAGGAATGAGCAGTTCTTC. Amino acid sequence: CASSQNRGLRRNEQFF.

The chain has TRBV3-1 (or the pseudogene TRBV3-2) and TRBJ2-1; 11 bases line up with TRBD2. With V trimmed by 0 bases and J by 5 bases, 15 bases remained unmatched. Germline values: CDR1 LGHDT, CDR2 YNNKEL (reference sequence). The CDR3 sequence is 20 residues long. CDR3 region: CASSQDPGASGGPIHNEQFF. CDR3 coding DNA: TGTGCCAGCAGCCAAGATCCGGGTGCTAGCGGGGGGCCAATACACAATGAGCAGTTCTTC.

The chain is built from TRBV5-1 and TRBJ2-3; 7 bases line up with TRBD2. V lost 5 bases, J lost 2 bases, and 5 bases stayed unmatched. This CDR3 contains 14 residues. CDR1 is SGHRS and CDR2 is YFSETQ in the germline V gene. The CDR3 DNA follows: TGCGCCAGCAGATCACGGGAGGTCACAGATACGCAGTATTTT. Encoded protein: CASRSREVTDTQYF.

The chain links TRBV9 to TRBJ2-7, with 10 nucleotides matching TRBD2. V dropped 2 bases and J dropped 0; count of bases not matched to a gene: 2. Germline lookup yields CDR1 SGDLS and CDR2 YYNGEE. This CDR3 region has 15 residues. CDR3 DNA sequence: TGTGCCAGCAGCGTTGGACTAGCGGACTCCTACGAGCAGTACTTC. Translating it yields CASSVGLADSYEQYF.

V is TRBV3-1 (or the pseudogene TRBV3-2) and J is TRBJ2-3; 11 bases agree with TRBD2. The germline gives CDR1 LGHDT, CDR2 YNNKEL (reference sequence). The CDR3 has 17 residues. The junction had 8 bases not matched to a gene; V was cut back by 1 base and J by 5 bases. CDR3 sequence: CASSQVMLAGGVDTQYF. Written as DNA, the CDR3 is TGTGCCAGCAGCCAAGTCATGCTAGCGGGGGGTGTAGATACGCAGTATTTT.

V is TRBV4-3 and J is TRBJ2-7, with 8 nucleotides matching TRBD2. Germline loops: CDR1 LGHNA, CDR2 YSLEER. The CDR3 extends over 16 amino acids. V lost 1 base to trimming and J lost 0 bases; unmatched junction nucleotides: 5. This CDR3 reads CASSQVGGRISYEQYF. The CDR3 nucleotides read TGCGCCAGCAGCCAAGTGGGCGGGAGGATCTCCTACGAGCAGTACTTC.

The chain uses TRBV28 and TRBJ2-5; TRBD1 is a possible D gene (5 bases). The V and J ends lost 6 bases and 6 bases respectively, with 14 bases between them. Germline V gene sequence: CDR1 MDHEN, CDR2 SYDVKM. The CDR3 is made up of 13 amino acids. Here the CDR3 reads CASSSGQPKTQYF. The CDR3 bases are TGTGCCAGCAGCAGTGGACAACCTAAGACCCAGTACTTC.

V and J are TRBV7-9 and TRBJ2-1, with TRBD2 identical over 8 bases. From germline, CDR1 is SEHNR and CDR2 FQNEAQ (reference sequence). The V segment lost 8 bases and the J segment 8 bases; nucleotides outside the gene matches: 8. The CDR3 is 13 amino acids. The CDR3 nucleotides read TGTGCCAGCCCGGGGGGGTTGGGAGATGAGCAGTTCTTC. It specifies CASPGGLGDEQFF.

The J gene is TRBJ1-6, the V gene TRBV9; the D is unclear. CDR1 SGDLS and CDR2 YYNGEE come from the germline V gene. The V gene lost 4 bases and the J gene lost 2 bases, with 7 bases spanning the gap. The CDR3 extends over 14 amino acids. The CDR3 nucleotides are TGTGCCAGCAGCCGAGTTCCCTATAATTCACCCCTCCACTTT. Protein sequence: CASSRVPYNSPLHF.

This clone was observed a few times. The chain joins TRBV19 to TRBJ1-5; D is undetermined. The germline V and J ends were trimmed by 5 bases and 1 base, with 15 bases remaining between them. CDR3 length: 16 amino acids. Germline-derived CDR1 and CDR2 are LNHDA and SQIVND (reference sequence). The CDR3 here is CASSSGPPGSNQPQHF. Here the CDR3 DNA reads TGTGCCAGTAGTTCCGGCCCGCCGGGGAGCAATCAGCCCCAGCATTTT.

Notes on this clone: Other DNA sequences of this sample code for an identical CDR3. This sequence joins TRBV28 and TRBJ2-7; possible D gene TRBD2, 5 bases. The CDR3 contains 11 residues. Germline V CDR1 and CDR2: MDHEN, SYDVKM. With 3 bases removed from V and 5 bases from J, the gap between germline ends came to 5 bases. CDR3 nucleotides: TGTGCCAGCAGTTTGAGGGACGAGCAGTACTTC. It specifies CASSLRDEQYF. The whole variable domain, remainder taken from reference TRBV28 and TRBJ2-7, is DVKVTQSSRYLVKRTGEKVFLECVQDMDHENMFWYRQDPGLGLRLIYFSYDVKMKEKGDIPEGYSVSREKKERFSLILESASTNQTSMYLCASSLRDEQYFGPGTRLTVT.

V and J are TRBV12-3 or TRBV12-4 and TRBJ2-5, with D unclear. Trimming stripped 6 bases from V and 5 bases from J, with 7 bases between. CDR3 length equals 11 residues. CDR3 in amino acids: CASRELETQYF. CDR3 bases: TGTGCCAGCAGGGAGCTGGAGACCCAGTACTTC.

CDR3 loop: CASSPQGTRDTQYF. The DNA for the CDR3 is TGTGCCAGCTCCCCGCAGGGGACGAGGGATACGCAGTATTTT. The V and J genes are TRBV18 and TRBJ2-3, with D tentatively TRBD1 (6 bases). CDR1 is KGHSH, CDR2 LQKENI, per germline. Trimming took off 6 bases at V and 6 bases at J, with 16 bases between the two ends. The CDR3 totals 14 residues.

This clone was found once. The CDR3 bases are TGTGCCAGTAGCCTTCTTCGGGGGGGCGCAGATGAAGCTTTCTTT. It is translated as CASSLLRGGADEAFF. The chain joins TRBV19 to TRBJ1-1; tentatively, D is TRBD1 (6 bases). V shed 6 bases and J shed 7 bases, with 21 bases lying between them. CDR3 size: 15 residues. Germline V gives CDR1 LNHDA, CDR2 SQIVND (reference sequence).